A single TCR beta chain is shown here with its context. The CDR3 is 14 amino acids. Germline assignment: CDR1 SGHRS and CDR2 YFSETQ. The data originate from a study of blood T cells in healthy people across ages. Primed by a sample-barcoded 5' primer and a J-beta primer mix, a second PCR proceeded for 7 to 11 cycles. TCRdb fed the 5' RACE reads into MiXCR, producing one record per CDR3 protein. The sample shows about a million distinct CDR3 sequences, roughly 50% of them seen only once. The chain recombines TRBV5-1 with TRBJ2-5; TRBD1 might be the D (6 bases). The DNA matches TRBJ2-7 better at its end, which makes the J call doubtful. The sequenced sample was blood. The clonotype was recovered from a woman aged 60-75 years in good health. CDR3 sequence reads: CASSPQGTPHEQYF. The CDR3 region has the DNA TGCGCCAGCAGCCCTCAGGGGACCCCCCACGAGCAGTACTTC.